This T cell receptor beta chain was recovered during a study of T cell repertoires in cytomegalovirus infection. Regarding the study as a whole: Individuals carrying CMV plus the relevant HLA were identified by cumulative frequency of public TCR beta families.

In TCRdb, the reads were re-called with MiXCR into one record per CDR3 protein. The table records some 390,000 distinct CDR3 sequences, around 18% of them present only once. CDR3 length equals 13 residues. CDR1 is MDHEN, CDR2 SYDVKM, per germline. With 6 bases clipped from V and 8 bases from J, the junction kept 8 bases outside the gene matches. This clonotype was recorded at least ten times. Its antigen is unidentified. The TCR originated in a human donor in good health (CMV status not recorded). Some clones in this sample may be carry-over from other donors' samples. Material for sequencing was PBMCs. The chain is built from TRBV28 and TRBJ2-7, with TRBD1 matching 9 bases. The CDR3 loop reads CASRGQGHFKQYF. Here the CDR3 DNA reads TGTGCCAGCAGGGGACAGGGTCATTTCAAGCAGTACTTC.